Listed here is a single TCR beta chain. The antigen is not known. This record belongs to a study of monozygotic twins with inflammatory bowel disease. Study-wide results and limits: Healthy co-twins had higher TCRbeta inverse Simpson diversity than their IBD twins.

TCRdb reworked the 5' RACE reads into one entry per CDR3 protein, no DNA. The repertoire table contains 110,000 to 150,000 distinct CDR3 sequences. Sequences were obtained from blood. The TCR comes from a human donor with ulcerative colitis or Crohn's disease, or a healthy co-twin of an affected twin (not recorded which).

This CDR3 is CSARVYIPWGSYNEQFF. This chain links TRBV20-1 with TRBJ2-1. Per the germline V gene, CDR1 is DFQATT and CDR2 is SNEGSKA (reference sequence). The CDR3 length is 17 residues.